The sequence of this T cell receptor beta chain was determined in a study of CD4 T cells in lung cancer (dated by TCRdb to the late 2010s). Some background on the complete study: In the study, blood T cells of NSCLC patients were screened for responses to candidate mutation-encoded neoepitopes, and neoantigen-specific CD4+ T-cell clones and TCRs were isolated. Tumor and non-adjacent lung tissue were obtained from a few patients undergoing curative-intent resections for stage I-III non-small cell lung cancer. Deep sequencing of TCRB was used to follow the frequency of neoantigen-specific clonotypes in tumor resections, non-adjacent lung and cultured T-cell products. The resected patients had lung adenocarcinoma or squamous cell carcinoma, were aged 60 to 69 at blood donation, and mostly were former smokers. Before blood donation, treatments including platinum chemotherapy had been received by the patients, and nivolumab or pembrolizumab had been received by some of the patients. What the authors observed across the whole study: Some responses derived from blood might reflect in vitro priming of naive T cells or cross-reactivity instead of memory responses to the cancer.

Looking up the germline V gene yields CDR1 LGHNA and CDR2 YNFKEQ. V was cut back by 0 bases and J by 2 bases, leaving a gap of 6 bases between them. The cysteine opens and the phenylalanine closes a CDR3 of 14 amino acids. CDR3 DNA only is kept here, 42 bases in frame from base 1. The library was obtained by the immunoSEQ multiplex PCR assay. DNA was isolated using Qiagen DNeasy or QIAamp micro DNA kits, and TCRB was sequenced using the Adaptive Biotechnology human TCRB sequencing kit. TCRB libraries were sequenced on an Illumina MiSeq. The study's processing was this. TCRB sequence data were analyzed using the kit provider's software, and tumor enrichment of clonotype templates was assessed with Fisher's exact test. Imported from immuneACCESS, the table was reduced by TCRdb to in-frame sequences with V and J called. These copies leave out some clones; in studies compared against another copy, an unresolved V gene accounts for under half, and the cause of the remainder is not known. The DNA gave D and trimming, while V, J and clone size come from that table. The sample profile shows about 10,000 clones; 50% to 75% of them were found once. The top ten hold approximately 15% of the sample.

Non-adjacent lung tissue was collected from the same resection as far as possible from the malignant lesion, at least 3 cm away. This clone was seen more than once but under ten times. The antigen it binds to is not known. Base qualities are not provided; no much larger clone lies one nucleotide away. The chain employs TRBV4-2 and TRBJ2-3; possibly the D gene is TRBD1, per 5 matching bases. This receptor was obtained from a man in his 60s with non-small cell lung cancer. Input material: normal lung tissue taken away from the tumor. The CDR3 reads as follows: CASSQEGDTDTQYF. The DNA sequence is TGTGCCAGCAGCCAAGAAGGGGACACAGATACGCAGTATTTT.